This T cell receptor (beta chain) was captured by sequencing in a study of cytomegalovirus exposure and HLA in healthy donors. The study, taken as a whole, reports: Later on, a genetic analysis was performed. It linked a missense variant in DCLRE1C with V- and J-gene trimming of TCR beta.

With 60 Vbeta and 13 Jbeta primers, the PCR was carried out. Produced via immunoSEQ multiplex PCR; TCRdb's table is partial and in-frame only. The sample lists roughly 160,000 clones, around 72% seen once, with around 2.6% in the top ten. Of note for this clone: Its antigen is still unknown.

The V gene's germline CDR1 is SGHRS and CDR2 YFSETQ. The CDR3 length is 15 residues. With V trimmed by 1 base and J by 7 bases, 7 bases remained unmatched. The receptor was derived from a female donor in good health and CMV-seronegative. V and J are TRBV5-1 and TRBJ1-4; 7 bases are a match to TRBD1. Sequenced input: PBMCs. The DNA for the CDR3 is TGCGCCAGCAGCTTGCGGCCAAGGGGGCTTGAAAAACTGTTTTTT. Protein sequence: CASSLRPRGLEKLFF.